A single sample gave rise to the 21 T cell receptor beta chains below, sequenced in a study of T-cell reconstitution after alpha-beta-depleted transplantation in children. As it was prepared, the TCRbeta library received unique molecular identifiers. TCRdb ran MiXCR on the PCR reads and lists one entry per CDR3 protein. Seen here are approximately 230,000 distinct CDR3 sequences, about 24% observed once, and the top ten hold around 4.8%. Sample: PBMCs, mostly from graft donor cells, taken 360 days after TCRalphabeta/CD19-depleted stem cell transplant. These receptors were collected from a female patient aged 2 to 10 who had a stem cell transplant for congenital amegakaryocytic thrombocytopenia, so the T cells may come from the graft donor.

This clonotype was seen more than once but under ten times. The V call is TRBV10-3, the J call TRBJ1-4; TRBD1 is a possible D gene (6 bases). The V and J ends lost 4 bases and 5 bases respectively, with 11 bases between them. The CDR3 is 14 amino acids. Germline V gene lookup returns CDR1 ENHRY and CDR2 SYGVKD. CDR3 sequence (DNA): TGTGCCATCAGTGGTGAGGGGGGGAATGAAAAACTGTTTTTT. Amino acids: CAISGEGGNEKLFF.

This rearrangement joins TRBV7-8 to TRBJ2-5, with D perhaps TRBD2 (6 bases). Per germline, CDR1 SGHVS and CDR2 FQNEAQ. The ends were cut back, 9 bases at V and 2 bases at J, with 16 bases in the middle. The CDR3 covers 14 residues. In nucleotides, the CDR3 is TGTGCCAGTGGTCCCTGGACTATTCAAGAGACCCAGTACTTC. Residues: CASGPWTIQETQYF.

There are a few counts of this clonotype. J is TRBJ2-3 and V is TRBV20-1, with 10 bases aligning to TRBD1. CDR3 length: 13 residues. Losses at the gene ends were 6 bases for V and 12 bases for J; bases not matched to a gene: 12. Germline values: CDR1 DFQATT, CDR2 SNEGSKA (reference sequence). The DNA of the CDR3 is TGCAGTGCAAGTCCCGGGACAGGGGACCGCCAGTATTTT. Protein sequence: CSASPGTGDRQYF.

This clonotype was picked up a small number of times. V gene TRBV4-1 combines with J gene TRBJ1-4; D perhaps matches TRBD1 (6 bases). Trimming removed 1 base at V and 4 bases at J, with 10 bases between. This CDR3 has 15 residues. Per germline, CDR1 MGHRA and CDR2 YSYEKL. CDR3: CASSQGGGSNEKLFF. The DNA of the CDR3 is TGCGCCAGCAGCCAAGGAGGGGGAAGTAATGAAAAACTGTTTTTT.

This chain connects TRBV5-6 to TRBJ2-1; perhaps TRBD2 as D (7 bases). Trimming removed 1 base at V and 4 bases at J, with 21 bases between. CDR1 and CDR2 from the germline V gene are SGHDT and YYEEEE. The CDR3 length is 18 residues. As DNA, the CDR3 is TGTGCCAGCAGCTTGTCCCGCGGGGGCCCTTTTAAGTACAATGAGCAGTTCTTC. This codes for CASSLSRGGPFKYNEQFF.

This clonotype was detected a few times. This chain joins TRBV4-2 and TRBJ1-3; no clear D gene. The length of the CDR3 is 15 residues. Trimming shortened V by 4 bases and J by 0 bases, and 10 bases separated the two germline ends. Germline values: CDR1 LGHNA, CDR2 YNFKEQ. CDR3 in DNA: TGTGCCAGCAGCCCACGGACGGTCTCTGGAAACACCATATATTTT. Its protein is CASSPRTVSGNTIYF.

This clonotype turned up a few times. The V and J genes are TRBV24-1 and TRBJ2-5, with 7 nucleotides matching TRBD1. The CDR3 totals 13 residues. Germline CDR1 KGHDR, CDR2 SFDVKD. After removal of 3 bases from V and 9 bases from J, the junction contained 6 bases not matched to a gene. In DNA, the CDR3 is TGTGCCACCAGTGATCTCCCGGGACAGCCCCAGTACTTC. It codes for CATSDLPGQPQYF.

This clonotype appeared many times. The chain is built from TRBV7-9 and TRBJ2-1; D remains ambiguous. The V end lost 5 bases, the J end lost 4 bases, and 18 bases lay between the germline ends. Germline values: CDR1 SEHNR, CDR2 FQNEAQ (reference sequence). This CDR3 is built from 16 residues. Here the CDR3 DNA reads TGTGCCAGCAGCCCACAACGTGGTTTTCTTTACAATGAGCAGTTCTTC. Amino acid sequence: CASSPQRGFLYNEQFF.

The table lists this clonotype with many counts. The CDR3 DNA follows: TGTGCCAGCAGTTTAGCGGGAAAAAACAATGAGCAGTTCTTC. Its protein is CASSLAGKNNEQFF. The chain uses TRBV28 and TRBJ2-1; D is perhaps TRBD2 (6 bases). V gave up 2 bases and J gave up 5 bases, with 10 bases separating them. The CDR3 has 14 residues. CDR1 MDHEN and CDR2 SYDVKM come from the germline V gene.

This chain joins TRBV20-1 and TRBJ2-1; D gene ambiguous. Deletions cut 2 bases from V and 8 bases from J, with 4 bases between. CDR3 length: 10 amino acids. Per germline, CDR1 DFQATT and CDR2 SNEGSKA (reference sequence). As DNA, the CDR3 is TGCAGTGCTAGAAGGGATGAGCAGTTCTTC. It specifies CSARRDEQFF.

The CDR3 nucleotides are TGTGCCAGCAGTTATGGGGGTCCCCCCGGGGAGCTGTTTTTT. Its translation: CASSYGGPPGELFF. The gene calls are TRBV6-5 and TRBJ2-2; D tentatively fits TRBD1 or TRBD2 (5 bases each). Germline assignment: CDR1 MNHEY and CDR2 SVGAGI. Trimming shortened V by 3 bases and J by 6 bases, and 11 bases separated the two germline ends. This CDR3 has 14 amino acids.

The sample holds many counts of this clonotype. The chain employs TRBV15 and TRBJ2-1; weak D call: TRBD1 (5 bases). The CDR3 is 16 residues long. Germline V gives CDR1 LNHNV, CDR2 YYDKDF (reference sequence). Trimming left V 3 bases short and J 4 bases short, with 16 bases between. CDR3 loop: CATSSKGGHRYNEQFF. The CDR3 DNA reads TGTGCCACCAGCAGCAAGGGTGGACACCGTTACAATGAGCAGTTCTTC.

This clonotype has more than one count but fewer than ten. The chain recombines TRBV7-9 with TRBJ1-1; the D is unclear. The CDR3 has 16 residues. Germline loops: CDR1 SEHNR, CDR2 FQNEAQ (reference sequence). Deletions cut 1 base from V and 0 bases from J, with 12 bases between. This CDR3 reads CASSLESWEVNTEAFF. CDR3 nucleotide sequence: TGTGCCAGCAGCTTAGAAAGTTGGGAGGTGAACACTGAAGCTTTCTTT.

This clonotype was picked up a small number of times. The gene calls are TRBV4-3 and TRBJ2-3, with a possible D match to TRBD2 (5 bases). The CDR3 consists of 16 residues. Germline V gene sequence: CDR1 LGHNA, CDR2 YSLEER. The ends were cut back, 4 bases at V and 4 bases at J, with 18 bases in the middle. DNA for the CDR3: TGCGCCAGCAGCCGAATGACTATAGATGCGTCAGATACGCAGTATTTT. Its protein product is CASSRMTIDASDTQYF.

The rearrangement joins TRBV27 to TRBJ2-3; D might be TRBD2 (5 bases). Trimming took 7 bases from V and 3 from J, leaving 11 bases between them. CDR1 is MNHEY and CDR2 is SMNVEV in the germline V gene (reference sequence). The CDR3 is made up of 13 amino acids. The CDR3 loop reads CASTYRGTDTQYF. DNA of the CDR3: TGTGCCAGCACTTATCGAGGGACAGATACGCAGTATTTT.

The J gene is TRBJ2-3, the V gene TRBV5-1; 10 positions agree with TRBD1. In germline, CDR1 is SGHRS, CDR2 YFSETQ. This CDR3 is 15 amino acids long. V lost 7 bases, J lost 3 bases, and 8 bases stayed unmatched. The CDR3 sequence is CASRSTGQGTDTQYF. The CDR3 coding sequence is TGCGCCAGCCGATCTACGGGACAGGGGACAGATACGCAGTATTTT.

The chain uses TRBV28 and TRBJ2-7, with D uncertain. Germline V gene lookup returns CDR1 MDHEN and CDR2 SYDVKM. Trimming took off 8 bases at V and 1 base at J, with 12 bases between the two ends. This CDR3 has 13 amino acids. CDR3 sequence: CASCHSNSYEQYF. DNA of the CDR3: TGTGCCAGCTGCCACAGCAATTCCTACGAGCAGTACTTC.

V is TRBV9 and J is TRBJ2-3; D unclear. This CDR3 spans 13 amino acids. Germline V gene sequence: CDR1 SGDLS, CDR2 YYNGEE. V shed 1 base and J shed 2 bases, with 5 bases lying between them. The CDR3 spells CASSVFNTDTQYF. The CDR3 DNA follows: TGTGCCAGCAGCGTATTTAACACAGATACGCAGTATTTT. Using reference TRBV9 and TRBJ2-3 for the parts outside the CDR3, the full variable domain is DSGVTQTPKHLITATGQRVTLRCSPRSGDLSVYWYQQSLDQGLQFLIQYYNGEERAKGNILERFSAQQFPDLHSELNLSSLELGDSALYFCASSVFNTDTQYFGPGTRLTVL.

This clonotype appeared many times. This rearrangement joins TRBV4-1 to TRBJ2-1, with TRBD1 identical over 7 bases. This CDR3 is built from 14 residues. Trimming removed 4 bases from V and 9 bases from J; junction bases left unmatched: 9. Germline loops: CDR1 MGHRA, CDR2 YSYEKL. CDR3 loop: CASSLQTGSGEQFF. CDR3 nucleotide sequence: TGCGCCAGCAGCCTGCAGACAGGGTCGGGTGAGCAGTTCTTC.

This chain connects TRBV7-9 to TRBJ2-3; D gene ambiguous. CDR1 is SEHNR, CDR2 FQNEAQ, per germline (reference sequence). Trimming shortened V by 4 bases and J by 0 bases, and 14 bases separated the two germline ends. The CDR3 covers 16 residues. The DNA for the CDR3 is TGTGCCAGCAGCTCCCCCGAGGTACCGAGCACAGATACGCAGTATTTT. This sequence encodes CASSSPEVPSTDTQYF.

This clonotype was detected only a few times. This chain links TRBV5-1 with TRBJ2-3; D is unresolved. V was clipped by 3 bases and J by 1 base, with 6 bases between them. Germline V CDR1 and CDR2: SGHRS, YFSETQ. This CDR3 contains 13 residues. In nucleotides, the CDR3 is TGCGCCAGCAGCTCGGGTGGCACAGATACGCAGTATTTT. Translation: CASSSGGTDTQYF.